This TCR beta chain was identified in a study of blood T cell repertoires in COVID-19. Those enrolled in Seattle joined during active infection and were followed longitudinally afterward. The CDR3 runs to 14 residues. The germline gives CDR1 SGHTA, CDR2 FQGNSA. V was trimmed by 5 bases and J by 2 bases, leaving 12 bases between them. Produced via immunoSEQ multiplex PCR; TCRdb's table is partial and in-frame only. This sample carries about 360,000 clones, approximately 86% of them seen once, and the ten largest clones take under 8.5%. This sequence was found in a woman aged 60-70 years with COVID-19, enrolled during active disease. The chain uses TRBV7-2 and TRBJ1-2, with D maybe TRBD1 (5 bases). The sequenced sample consisted of peripheral blood. As DNA, the CDR3 is TGTGCCAGCAGCCTTCTGGGGCAGAACTATGGCTACACCTTC. It codes for CASSLLGQNYGYTF.